This T cell receptor beta chain was sequenced for a study of T-cell memory formation after mild COVID-19 (dated by TCRdb to the early 2020s). About the study as a whole: Most TCR sequence clusters were specific to one of the two donors. T-cell clones expanding and contracting after mild COVID-19 in a couple of donors were tracked by longitudinal TCRalpha and TCRbeta repertoire sequencing. The cohort was made up of two young adult volunteers, one female and one male, who were previously healthy. Overall results and qualifications from the work: The second-wave clones that peaked on day 37 were not confirmed to be SARS-CoV-2 specific. Clones that contracted from day 15 to 85 showed balanced CD4/CD8 phenotypes, whereas a second wave of clones that expanded from day 15 to 37 leaned towards CD4+. Some responding clones were detected in pre-infection memory, which suggested that pre-existing cross-reactive memory T cells had joined the SARS-CoV-2 response. Only two mild cases were covered by the study, and larger cohorts that include severe cases with pre-infection samples were considered necessary. Contracting CD4+ clones were located mainly in the CM and EM memory subsets, whereas CD8+ clones were found to be enriched in EMRA.

The listed sequencing device is Illumina NovaSeq 6000. cDNA libraries for TCRalpha and TCRbeta were prepared by 5'RACE using constant-segment primers, with sample barcodes and unique molecular identifiers added. Trizol reagent was used to extract RNA from every sample. Library amplification was performed in two PCR steps, and a second sample barcode and Illumina TruSeq adapters were introduced in the second step. Sequencing of libraries was performed on an Illumina NovaSeq with 2 x 150 bp paired-end reads. Concerning the study's data processing: With migec v1.2.7, reads were demultiplexed and then collapsed into UMI-guided consensus sequences. With mixcr v2.1.11, UMI consensuses were aligned to TRA and TRB V and J templates and assembled into clonotypes. A clonotype was counted as expanded or contracted only if both edgeR and NoisET called the change significant, with noise models trained on biological replicates. For edgeR calls, a false discovery rate-adjusted p below 0.01 and a log2 fold-change threshold of 1 were applied. As an exploratory analysis of dynamics, PCA with hierarchical clustering was applied to max-normalized trajectories of the 1000 most abundant clonotypes. The CD4 or CD8 phenotype of responding clones was assigned using the separately sequenced CD4+ and CD8+ repertoires. The raw public reads went through TCRdb reprocessing: fastp at Q25, MiXCR clone calling, in-frame beta chains kept. All rows with the same CDR3 protein become a single entry with the most common DNA and genes. The V and J calls come from TCRdb's annotation, not from the publication. For this sample there are roughly 400,000 distinct CDR3 sequences; less than 25% appear just once. Clones ranked in the top ten supply around 9.5% of the sample.

PBMCs were isolated by Ficoll-Paque density gradient centrifugation. With respect to this clonotype: Which antigen it targets is not known. No per-base quality is available; no much larger clone lies one base away.

CDR1 and CDR2 were assigned from the germline V gene (reference sequence) as GTSNPN and SVGIG. The CDR3 holds 15 amino acids from the cysteine to the phenylalanine. The retained sequence is limited to the CDR3, 45 bases, with the frame set at the first base. Trimming takes 1 base from V and 1 base from J, and the germline ends sit 11 bases apart. The sequence was collected from an adult woman who had mild COVID-19 (a few samples of this study predate the infection). The sample titles of this study are shuffled in the database, so cell type and time point are left out; the donor was told from shared clones. The chain uses TRBV30 and TRBJ2-4, with the D gene too uncertain to name. Specimen: PBMCs or a T cell subset sorted from them (not recorded which). The DNA is as follows: TGTGCCTGGAGTGAACGGGCTAGGGCCAAAAACATTCAGTACTTC. It is translated as CAWSERARAKNIQYF.